This T cell receptor (beta chain) was documented in a study of T-cell memory formation after mild COVID-19. There are 15 residues in the CDR3. After removal of 5 bases from V and 2 bases from J, the junction contained 7 bases not matched to a gene. Germline V gene sequence: CDR1 SGHRS, CDR2 YFSETQ. This clonotype has just a few counts. TCRdb fed the 5' RACE reads into MiXCR, producing one record per CDR3 protein. The sample gives about 190,000 distinct CDR3 sequences, around 16% of which show up once; roughly 2.4% is in the top ten. This TCR was recovered from an adult woman who had mild COVID-19 (a few samples of this study predate the infection). Cell type and time point are not known. Sequences were obtained from PBMCs or a T cell subset sorted from them (not recorded which). V is TRBV5-1 and J is TRBJ2-1; TRBD2 matches at 7 bases. The CDR3 bases are TGCGCCAGCAGGCGGGAGATTGGGCCCTACAATGAGCAGTTCTTC. Its protein is CASRREIGPYNEQFF.